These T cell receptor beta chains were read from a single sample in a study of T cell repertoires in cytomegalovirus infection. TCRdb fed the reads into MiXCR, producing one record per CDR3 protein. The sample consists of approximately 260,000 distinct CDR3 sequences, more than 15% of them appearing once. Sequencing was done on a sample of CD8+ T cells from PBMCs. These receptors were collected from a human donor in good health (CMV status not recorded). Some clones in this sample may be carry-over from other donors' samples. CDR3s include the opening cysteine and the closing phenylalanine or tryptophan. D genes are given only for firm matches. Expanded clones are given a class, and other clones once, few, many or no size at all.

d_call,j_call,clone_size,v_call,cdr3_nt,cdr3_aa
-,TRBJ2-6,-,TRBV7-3,TGTGCCAGCAGCTCGGGCGGCGTGGCCAACGTCCTGACTTTC,CASSSGGVANVLTF
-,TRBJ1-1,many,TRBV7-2,TGTGCCAGCAGCCTTACGTACGGCACTGAAGCTTTCTTT,CASSLTYGTEAFF
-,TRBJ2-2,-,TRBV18,TGTGCCAGCTCACCCTTGGACTTGGTCGCGAACACCGGGGAGCTGTTTTTT,CASSPLDLVANTGELFF
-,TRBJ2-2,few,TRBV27,TGTGCCAGCAGTGAGGCCCGGGGGGCCCTCACCGGGGAGCTGTTTTTT,CASSEARGALTGELFF
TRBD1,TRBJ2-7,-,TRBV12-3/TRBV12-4,TGTGCCAGCAGTTTTGGGGGGACAGGCGAGCAGTACTTC,CASSFGGTGEQYF
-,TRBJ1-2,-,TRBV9,TGTGCCAGCACCATCTCCGATGGGGACGCAACCGGCTACACCTTC,CASTISDGDATGYTF
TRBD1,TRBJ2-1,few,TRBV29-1,TGCAGCGTGGAAACGGACAGGAGCGCCTACAATGAGCAGTTCTTC,CSVETDRSAYNEQFF
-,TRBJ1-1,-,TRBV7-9,TGTGCCAGCACCCAGCGGGGGACTGAAGCTTTCTTT,CASTQRGTEAFF
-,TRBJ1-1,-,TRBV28,TGTGCCAGCAGTTTTCATGGGGAAGGCAACACTGAAGCTTTCTTT,CASSFHGEGNTEAFF
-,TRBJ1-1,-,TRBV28,TGTGCCAGCAGTTACAGGCCCCGGAGGACTGAAGCTTTCTTT,CASSYRPRRTEAFF
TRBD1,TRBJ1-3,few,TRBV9,TGTGCCAGCAGCGTAGATGGGACAGGGATCTCTGGAAACACCATATATTTT,CASSVDGTGISGNTIYF
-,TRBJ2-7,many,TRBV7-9,TGTGCCAGCAGTGACTCTAAGGACGAGCAGTACTTC,CASSDSKDEQYF
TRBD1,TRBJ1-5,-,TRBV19,TGTGCCAGTACCCAGGACAGGGGAAGACGCAATCAGCCCCAGCATTTT,CASTQDRGRRNQPQHF
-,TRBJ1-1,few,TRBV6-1,TGTGCCAGCAGTGAAACCGGGGTGGAGTTGGCTGAAGCTTTCTTT,CASSETGVELAEAFF
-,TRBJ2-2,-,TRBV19,TGTGCCAGTACCCCATCGCCGGGGGTCGGGGAGCTGTTTTTT,CASTPSPGVGELFF
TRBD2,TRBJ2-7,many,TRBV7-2,TGTGCCAGCAGCTTAGCGCACGGGGGGGCCTACGAGCAGTACTTC,CASSLAHGGAYEQYF
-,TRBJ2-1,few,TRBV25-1,TGTGCCAGCAGTGACCCAAACACTAGTCTCAATGAGCAGTTCTTC,CASSDPNTSLNEQFF
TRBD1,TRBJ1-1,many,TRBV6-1,TGTGCCAGCAGTGAAGCGCAACAGGGGTTCGCTGAAGCTTTCTTT,CASSEAQQGFAEAFF
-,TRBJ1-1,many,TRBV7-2,TGTGCCAGCAGCCTCTACATGGGGGGAGAAGCTTTCTTT,CASSLYMGGEAFF
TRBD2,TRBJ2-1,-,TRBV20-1,TGCAGTGCTAGAGGGGAACTAGCGGGGGCCTCGAGCTCCTACAATGAGCAGTTCTTC,CSARGELAGASSSYNEQFF
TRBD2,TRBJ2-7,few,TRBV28,TGTGCCAGCGGGAGGGGAGACCTACTGCACGAGCAGTACTTC,CASGRGDLLHEQYF
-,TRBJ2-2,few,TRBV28,TGTGCCAGCGGGACATTCCACGTCGGGGAGCTGTTTTTT,CASGTFHVGELFF
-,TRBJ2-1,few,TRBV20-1,TGCAGTGCTAGTACTTACAATGAGCAGTTCTTC,CSASTYNEQFF
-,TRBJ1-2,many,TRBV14,TGTGCCAGCAGCCAAGATTTAGGGCACTTCTATGGCTACACCTTC,CASSQDLGHFYGYTF